The 2 T cell receptor beta chains in this list originate from one sample, sequenced in a study of blood T cell repertoires in COVID-19. Only in-frame clones appear in the TCRdb table, and some are missing; sequencing was by immunoSEQ multiplex PCR. Of some 350,000 clones listed, approximately 88% are singletons. Sequencing input: PBMCs or T cells enriched from blood (not recorded which). The receptors were sampled from a man younger than 40 who had recovered from COVID-19.

The chain carries TRBV11-2 and TRBJ2-3; 10 positions agree with TRBD1. V trimming: 5 bases; J trimming: 5 bases; junction bases outside the gene matches: 10. CDR3 length: 16 amino acids. Germline V gives CDR1 SGHAT, CDR2 FQNNGV. This chain's CDR3 is CASSREDRGRGDTQYF. The CDR3, as DNA: TGTGCCAGCAGCCGGGAAGACAGGGGGCGCGGAGATACGCAGTATTTT.

V is TRBV19 and J is TRBJ1-2; 7 bases agree with TRBD1. This CDR3 region has 16 residues. The V segment lost 6 bases and the J segment 2 bases; nucleotides outside the gene matches: 12. CDR1 and CDR2 from the germline V gene are LNHDA and SQIVND (reference sequence). The CDR3 spells CASSLPTGALNYGYTF. CDR3 DNA: TGTGCCAGTAGCCTCCCAACAGGGGCCCTAAACTATGGCTACACCTTC.